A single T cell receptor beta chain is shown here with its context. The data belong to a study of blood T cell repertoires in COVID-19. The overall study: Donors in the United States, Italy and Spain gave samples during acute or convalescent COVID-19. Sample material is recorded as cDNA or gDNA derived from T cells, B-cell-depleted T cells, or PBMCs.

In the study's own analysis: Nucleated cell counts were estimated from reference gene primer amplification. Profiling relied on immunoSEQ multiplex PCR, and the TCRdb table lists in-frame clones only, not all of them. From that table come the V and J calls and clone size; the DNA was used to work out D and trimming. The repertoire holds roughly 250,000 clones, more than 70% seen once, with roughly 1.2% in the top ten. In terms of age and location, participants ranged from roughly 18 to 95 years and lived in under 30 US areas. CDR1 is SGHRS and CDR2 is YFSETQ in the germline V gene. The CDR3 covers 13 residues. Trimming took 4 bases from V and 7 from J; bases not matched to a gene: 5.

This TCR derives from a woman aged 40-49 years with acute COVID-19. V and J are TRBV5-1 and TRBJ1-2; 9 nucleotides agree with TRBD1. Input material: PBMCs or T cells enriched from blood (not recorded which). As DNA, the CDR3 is TGCGCCAGCAGCCCGGGGGACAGGGCTGGCTACACCTTC. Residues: CASSPGDRAGYTF.